Each of the 4 T cell receptor beta chains below was sequenced from the same sample in a study of blood T cell repertoires in COVID-19. The method was immunoSEQ multiplex PCR; TCRdb's version includes in-frame clones alone and lacks a portion of them. The sample lists under 350,000 clones, 70% to 90% occurring once. Sequenced material: PBMCs or T cells enriched from blood (not recorded which). The receptors derive from a woman aged 40 to 50 with acute COVID-19.

The rearrangement uses TRBV14 and TRBJ1-2; D might be TRBD1 (6 bases). This CDR3 is built from 16 residues. Germline loops: CDR1 SGHDN, CDR2 FVKESK. The V and J ends lost 3 bases and 2 bases respectively, with 16 bases between them. The chain's CDR3 is CASSHRTGQHNYGYTF. CDR3 in DNA: TGTGCCAGCAGCCATCGTACAGGGCAACACAACTATGGCTACACCTTC.

The V call is TRBV4-2, the J call TRBJ2-4, with TRBD2 as a possible D gene (5 bases). Per germline, CDR1 LGHNA and CDR2 YNFKEQ. V gave up 0 bases and J gave up 1 base, with 7 bases separating them. The CDR3 contains 15 residues. Written as DNA, the CDR3 is TGTGCCAGCAGCCAAGAATCGGGGGCCAAAAACATTCAGTACTTC. Translation gives CASSQESGAKNIQYF.

The chain couples TRBV5-1 to TRBJ2-7; 8 bases match TRBD2. Trimming at V came to 4 bases and at J to 5 bases, leaving 11 bases not matched to a gene. This CDR3 has 15 amino acids. CDR1 and CDR2 from the germline V gene are SGHRS and YFSETQ. The CDR3 DNA follows: TGCGCCAGCAGCGGGTACGGGCGGGAGGCAAACGAGCAGTACTTC. Its translation is CASSGYGREANEQYF.

The V gene is TRBV12-3 or TRBV12-4, the J gene TRBJ1-1; no reliable D call. Trimming left V 2 bases short and J 13 bases short, with 14 bases between. This CDR3 comprises 12 residues. In DNA, the CDR3 is TGTGCCAGCAGTTTACCAGGACTTGAGATTTTCTTT. Residues: CASSLPGLEIFF.